What follows is one T cell receptor beta chain and its context. Its cognate antigen has yet to be identified. Per-base quality was not reported, and no clone a single base away is much larger than it. This entry is derived from a study of T cells in tuberculosis (dated by TCRdb to 2017 to 2018). Notes on the research overall: To characterize T cells specific for the mycobacterial lipid antigen glucose monomycolate (GMM), the study used CD1B tetramers together with high-throughput TCR immunosequencing. With approximately 11 people per group, a South African clinical cohort compared IGRA-negative adolescents, IGRA-positive adolescents with latent tuberculosis, and adults with active tuberculosis. PBMC from patients with active tuberculosis were archived either before the start of standard anti-tuberculosis treatment or within 7 days of starting that treatment.

For CDR1 and CDR2, the germline V gene lists SGHRS and YFSETQ. The CDR3 runs 14 residues from the cysteine to the phenylalanine. The retained sequence is limited to the CDR3, 42 bases, with the frame set at the first base. Deletion took 0 bases off V and 6 bases off J, with a span of 11 bases between the germline ends. The immunoSEQ multiplex PCR assay was used to generate TCR libraries, with TCR-beta and/or TCR-alpha/delta assays applied to each sample. Amplified TCR libraries were sequenced on the Illumina high-throughput platform. Processing in the source paper ran as follows. Clustering and dimensionality reduction were performed using pairwise TCRdist distances among GMM-specific receptors from ex vivo sorted or in vitro expanded T cells. Each clinical repertoire was assigned a mean NN-distance score, defined as the average TCRdist to the nearest 10% of tetramer-positive reference sequences. To compute GEM TCR motif frequency, the fraction of unique TCRs matching known GEM sequences by V/J usage and CDR3 length was calculated. Linear discriminant analysis with leave-one-out cross-validation, implemented in scikit-learn, was used to classify active tuberculosis. As stored in TCRdb, this immuneACCESS dataset retains in-frame rearrangements with V and J assigned. A fraction of the clones does not appear; measured against another copy, unresolved V genes explain less than half of the discrepancy, and the remainder lacks a known reason. That table gives V, J and clone size, and the DNA gave D and trimming. The table for this sample lists 30,000 to 40,000 clones; less than 95% of them were counted only once. In total, the top ten clones hold roughly 4% of the sample.

This specimen's time point label, interpreted: new active TB diagnosis, blood taken before or within 7 days of starting treatment. Active tuberculosis patients were HIV-seronegative South African adults aged 18 years or older with a new diagnosis. Confirmation of active tuberculosis came from positive sputum smear microscopy and/or a positive M. tuberculosis culture. Immunosequencing was performed on unsorted cryopreserved PBMC and covered some 100,000 T cells per clinical donor on average. The full study reports these points: Clinical samples were selected based on which cryopreserved specimens were available, and the active tuberculosis cases were adults whereas the controls were adolescents. The smaller NN-distances in active tuberculosis patients were driven in part by shorter CDR3-alpha lengths, while the difference seen for TCR-beta was not statistically significant. Active tuberculosis TCR-alpha repertoires showed smaller mean NN-distances to GMM-specific TCRs than IGRA-negative controls, suggesting clonal expansion of these TCRs. An accuracy of 87% (AUROC around 0.91) was reached by a classifier using the diverse GMM-specific repertoire, compared with more than 65% accuracy when GEM motif frequencies were used.

The TCR comes from an adult with tuberculosis. The chain couples TRBV5-1 to TRBJ2-3, with TRBD2 perhaps the D gene, on 6 matching bases. This specimen was PBMCs, taken at tuberculosis diagnosis. The encoded CDR3 is CASSLVSAGDTQYF. The DNA is as follows: TGCGCCAGCAGCTTGGTTAGTGCGGGGGATACGCAGTATTTT.